This TCR beta chain was obtained from a study of naive CD8 T cells in extremely preterm neonates (dated by TCRdb to 2016 to 2017). For the study in its entirety: The study compared the TCRbeta CDR3 repertoires of sorted naive CD8+ T cells among four age groups: extremely preterm neonates, term neonates, young children and adults. Overall study outcomes, separate from this receptor: A small sample size and variable productive template counts among preterm samples were noted by the authors as limitations. Preterm neonates had significantly lower iChao1 richness than all other age groups (p < 0.05) and an even clone distribution, indicating a less rich repertoire. Compared with the older groups, preterm CDR3s were shorter and closer to germline, carrying fewer N additions and showing less junctional trimming. Prospective longitudinal studies of preterm and term neonates were called for by the authors so that T cell development could be tracked within individuals. A larger fraction of CDR3 nucleotide sequences was shared among preterm neonates (approximately 2.7%) than among term neonates (around 0.4%), young children (about 0.03%) and adults (about 0.01%).

The germline V gene (reference sequence) provides CDR1 PRHDT and CDR2 FYEKMQ. Inclusive of the bounding cysteine and phenylalanine, the CDR3 is 16 residues long. Solely the CDR3 DNA is kept, with 48 bases framed from the first base. At the junction V is shortened by 4 bases and J by 1 base, with 15 bases in between. TCRbeta CDR3 regions were amplified from genomic DNA by a two-step, bias-controlled multiplex PCR. The multiplex PCR included primers specific for each TRBV and TRBJ gene segment. TCRbeta repertoire data were generated with the immunoSEQ Assay. The study's processing was this. A relative-frequency ratio and a modified nearest-neighbor algorithm were applied to filter and cluster reads so that closely related sequences were merged. IMGT annotation was the basis for assigning V, D and J genes to CDR3 sequences. Template counts were corrected for PCR amplification bias by normalization and were quantified against synthetic TCR CDR3 analog sequences. Only unique productive sequences, defined as in-frame CDR3 sequences without stop codons, were included in the analyses. The immunoSEQ Analyzer software was used to calculate iChao1 richness and clonality, with clonality defined as 1 minus Pielou's evenness. Statistical testing was performed in JMP, using Student's t-test or a non-parametric test depending on Shapiro-Wilk normality results. TCRdb holds this immuneACCESS table with in-frame rearrangements only. Some clones are missing; in checked studies, unresolved V genes explain under half, and the rest has no known cause. That table gives V, J and clone size, and the DNA gave D and trimming. Across this sample there are about 7,500 clones, with 95% to 98% seen only once. About 0.34% of the sample goes to the ten largest clones.

Concerning this clone itself: There is no known antigen for this receptor. Base qualities were left out, and no much larger clone turns up one base away.

The term cord blood was obtained from roughly five elective full-term cesarean deliveries at roughly 36-41 weeks of gestation that occurred without labor or rupture of membranes. The study left out pregnancies involving fetal demise, active maternal HSV infection or known maternal HIV infection. A FACSAria III cell sorter was used to sort live, Annexin V-negative naive CD8+ T cells (CD3+CD8+CD45RA+CCR7+). Each sample yielded roughly 18,000 to 100,000 sorted naive CD8+ T cells. Mixed venous-arterial cord blood was collected with preassembled standardized sampling kits. Cord blood was held at room temperature, and processing was completed within 4 hours of collection. Mononuclear cells were isolated from diluted blood by Ficoll-Paque density gradient centrifugation. Before sorting, mononuclear cells were cryopreserved in 10% DMSO with about 90% FBS and kept in long-term storage at -150 degrees C. After thawing, the cells were stained with Annexin V and with antibodies against CD3, CD8, CCR7 and CD45RA. The DNeasy Blood and Tissue Kit was used to extract genomic DNA from sorted cell pellets that had been snap-frozen.

The source material was naive CD8+ T cells from cord blood. This sequence was found in a newborn in good health. The V and J genes are TRBV13 and TRBJ2-3, with TRBD2 tentatively as D gene (6 bases match). For the CDR3, the sequence is CASSSQTSGGTDTQYF. The bases read TGTGCCAGCAGCTCGCAAACCTCGGGGGGCACAGATACGCAGTATTTT.